What follows are 12 T cell receptor beta chains derived from one specimen sequenced in a study of cytotoxic CD8 clonotypes in ibrutinib-treated CLL. The data were produced by immunoSEQ multiplex PCR, yet TCRdb's version contains in-frame clones alone and is incomplete. The profile shows roughly 60,000 clones, more than 70% of them singletons. The specimen was PBMCs, collected after 12 months of ibrutinib treatment. Every receptor here comes from a human donor with chronic lymphocytic leukemia.

This chain joins TRBV30 and TRBJ2-1; 7 bases agree with TRBD2. Germline-derived CDR1 and CDR2 are GTSNPN and SVGIG (reference sequence). Unmatched junction bases numbered 7, after V lost 2 bases and J lost 6 bases. The CDR3 sequence is 14 residues long. CDR3 region: CAWSSQRGFNEQFF. As DNA, the CDR3 is TGTGCCTGGAGTTCCCAGCGGGGTTTCAATGAGCAGTTCTTC.

The chain couples TRBV5-1 to TRBJ2-5; TRBD1 agrees at 8 bases. In germline, CDR1 is SGHRS, CDR2 YFSETQ. Losses at the gene ends were 0 bases for V and 5 bases for J; bases not matched to a gene: 3. There are 14 residues in the CDR3. CDR3 loop: CASSLDRGDETQYF. Here the CDR3 DNA reads TGCGCCAGCAGCTTGGACAGGGGGGACGAGACCCAGTACTTC.

This clone was observed a single time. The chain recombines TRBV2 with TRBJ2-2, with D hard to call. The CDR3 covers 12 residues. V was cut by 7 bases and J by 6 bases, with 9 bases left in between. Germline values: CDR1 SNHLY, CDR2 FYNNEI. CDR3 nucleotide sequence: TGTGCCAGCAATCCTGGACCCGGGGAGCTGTTTTTT. This encodes CASNPGPGELFF.

This rearrangement joins TRBV29-1 to TRBJ2-2; D remains ambiguous. Germline V gene lookup returns CDR1 SQVTM and CDR2 ANQGSEA. The length of the CDR3 is 15 residues. Trimming removed 5 bases at V and 1 base at J, with 14 bases between. The CDR3: CSVLPRSLNTGELFF. In nucleotides, the CDR3 is TGCAGCGTTCTCCCGCGTAGTTTGAACACCGGGGAGCTGTTTTTT.

The chain employs TRBV27 and TRBJ2-7, with 7 positions matching TRBD2. V was pared by 1 base and J by 3 bases, with 9 bases of the junction left unmatched. Looked up from germline, CDR1 is MNHEY and CDR2 is SMNVEV (reference sequence). This CDR3 contains 16 residues. The CDR3 protein is CASSLWAGVPGYEQYF. DNA of the CDR3: TGTGCCAGCAGTTTATGGGCGGGAGTCCCGGGCTACGAGCAGTACTTC.

V is TRBV7-2 and J is TRBJ2-7, with 9 bases identical to TRBD1. Trimming cost V 5 bases and J 2 bases; bases outside gene matches: 10. CDR1 is SGHTA, CDR2 FQGNSA, per germline. CDR3 length equals 16 residues. The CDR3 loop reads CASSPDRGREAYEQYF. The CDR3 region has the DNA TGTGCCAGCAGCCCGGACAGGGGACGGGAGGCCTACGAGCAGTACTTC.

This clone was seen a single time. V gene TRBV19 combines with J gene TRBJ1-1, with D perhaps TRBD1 (5 bases). From germline, CDR1 is LNHDA and CDR2 SQIVND (reference sequence). With 7 bases removed from V and 0 bases from J, the gap between germline ends came to 12 bases. The CDR3 runs to 14 residues. CDR3 coding DNA: TGTGCCAGTATAGGGGAGACGATGAACACTGAAGCTTTCTTT. Encoded protein: CASIGETMNTEAFF.

This chain joins TRBV28 and TRBJ2-1; TRBD2 agrees at 7 bases. CDR3 length: 16 residues. From germline, CDR1 is MDHEN and CDR2 SYDVKM. V dropped 2 bases and J dropped 0; count of bases not matched to a gene: 4. CDR3 in DNA: TGTGCCAGCAGTTTAGGCGGGAGCCCCTCCTACAATGAGCAGTTCTTC. Its protein product is CASSLGGSPSYNEQFF.

V is TRBV6-6 and J is TRBJ2-1; 8 bases line up with TRBD1. This CDR3 region has 16 residues. From germline, CDR1 is MNHNY and CDR2 SVGAGI (reference sequence). The V segment lost 6 bases and the J segment 4 bases; nucleotides outside the gene matches: 11. CDR3 residues: CASSREQGVIYNEQFF. The CDR3 DNA follows: TGTGCCAGCAGCCGAGAACAGGGGGTAATTTACAATGAGCAGTTCTTC.

CDR3 region: CASSLVGGLEQFF. The DNA for the CDR3 is TGTGCCAGCAGCCTAGTGGGAGGGCTTGAGCAGTTCTTC. The J gene is TRBJ2-1, the V gene TRBV7-2; 7 bases fit TRBD2. CDR3 size: 13 residues. V shed 5 bases, J shed 9 bases, and the junction held 7 bases outside the gene matches. Germline V gene data show CDR1 as SGHTA and CDR2 as FQGNSA.

This chain links TRBV5-6 with TRBJ2-5, with D possibly matching TRBD2 (5 bases). The CDR3 covers 11 residues. Germline values: CDR1 SGHDT, CDR2 YYEEEE. The germline V and J ends were trimmed by 3 bases and 5 bases, with 5 bases remaining between them. In DNA, the CDR3 is TGTGCCAGCAGCTGGAGGGAGACCCAGTACTTC. It encodes CASSWRETQYF.

J is TRBJ1-4 and V is TRBV6-6, with a possible D match to TRBD1 (6 bases). The ends were cut back, 6 bases at V and 4 bases at J, with 12 bases in the middle. The CDR3 has 14 amino acids. Looked up from germline, CDR1 is MNHNY and CDR2 is SVGAGI (reference sequence). CDR3 region: CASRMGAFNEKLFF. Written as DNA, the CDR3 is TGTGCCAGCAGGATGGGGGCGTTTAATGAAAAACTGTTTTTT.